The present TCR beta chain was sequenced within a study of blood T cell repertoires in COVID-19. Sequencing used immunoSEQ multiplex PCR; TCRdb keeps in-frame clones, though not all of them. The sample has tens of thousands of clones, roughly 90% seen once; the top ten hold around 5%. There are 16 residues in the CDR3. This receptor was taken from a human donor in a cohort sampled during active COVID-19. Source material: peripheral blood. The rearrangement joins TRBV21-1 to TRBJ2-7; TRBD1, the D gene given by the table, was not confirmed from the DNA. TRBV21-1 is a known pseudogene. CDR3 loop: CASSKDRDRYSYEQYF. The CDR3 DNA is TGTGCCAGCAGCAAAGATAGGGACAGATACTCCTACGAGCAGTACTTC.